The clone carrying this T cell receptor beta chain turned up a few times. Noted time point: healthy volunteer bleed at 6 weeks. Total RNA came from unfractionated whole blood. Germline V gives CDR1 SGHTA, CDR2 FQGTGA. The germline V and J ends were trimmed by 5 bases and 8 bases, with 15 bases remaining between them. CDR3 length: 13 residues. This entry comes from a study of human T cells and chemical hapten exposure. TCRdb independently ran MiXCR on the RACE reads; one entry per CDR3 protein. This table holds around 80,000 distinct CDR3 sequences, approximately 8% found once. The sequencing input was whole blood. This sequence was found in a male donor in good health. Some clones in this sample may be carry-over from other donors' samples. The V gene is TRBV7-3, the J gene TRBJ1-1; TRBD1 might be the D (6 bases). CDR3 sequence (DNA): TGTGCCAGCAGCCCCAACAGGGAAAACGAAGCTTTCTTT. This translates into CASSPNRENEAFF.